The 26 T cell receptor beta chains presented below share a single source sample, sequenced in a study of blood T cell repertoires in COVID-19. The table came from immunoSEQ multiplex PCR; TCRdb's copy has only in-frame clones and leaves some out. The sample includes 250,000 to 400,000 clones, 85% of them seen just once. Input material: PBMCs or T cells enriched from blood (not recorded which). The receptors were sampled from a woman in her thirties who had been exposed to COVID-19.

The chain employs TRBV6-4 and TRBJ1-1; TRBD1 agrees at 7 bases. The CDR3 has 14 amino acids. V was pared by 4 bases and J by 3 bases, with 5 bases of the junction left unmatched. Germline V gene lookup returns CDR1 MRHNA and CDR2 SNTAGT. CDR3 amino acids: CASSATGAHTEAFF. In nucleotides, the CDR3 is TGTGCCAGCAGTGCCACAGGGGCCCACACTGAAGCTTTCTTT.

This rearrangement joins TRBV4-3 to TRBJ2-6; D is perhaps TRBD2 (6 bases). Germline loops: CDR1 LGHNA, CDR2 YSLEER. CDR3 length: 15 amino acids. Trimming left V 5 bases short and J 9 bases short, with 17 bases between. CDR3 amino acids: CASSRGRKTDNVLTF. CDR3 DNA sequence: TGCGCCAGCAGCAGAGGGAGGAAGACGGACAACGTCCTGACTTTC.

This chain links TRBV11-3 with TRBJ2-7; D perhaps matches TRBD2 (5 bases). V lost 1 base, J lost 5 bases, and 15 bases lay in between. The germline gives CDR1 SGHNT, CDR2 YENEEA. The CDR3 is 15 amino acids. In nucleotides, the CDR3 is TGTGCCAGCAGCTTAGTAGGAGGAGCTGGCGACGAGCAGTACTTC. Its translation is CASSLVGGAGDEQYF.

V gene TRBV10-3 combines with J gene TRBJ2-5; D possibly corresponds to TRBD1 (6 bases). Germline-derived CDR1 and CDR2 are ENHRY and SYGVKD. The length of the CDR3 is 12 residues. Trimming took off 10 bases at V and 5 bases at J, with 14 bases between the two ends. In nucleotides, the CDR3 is TGTGCCACCTCACAGGGTTGGGAGACCCAGTACTTC. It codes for CATSQGWETQYF.

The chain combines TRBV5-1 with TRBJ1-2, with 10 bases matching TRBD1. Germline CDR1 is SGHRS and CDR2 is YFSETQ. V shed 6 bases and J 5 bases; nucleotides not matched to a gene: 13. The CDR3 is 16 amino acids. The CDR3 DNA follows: TGCGCCAGCACGGAGGCGGGGACAGGGGTAAAGTATGGCTACACCTTC. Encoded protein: CASTEAGTGVKYGYTF.

Here the CDR3 DNA reads TGTGCCAGTAGTATAGGGCAGGGGATCACTGAAGCTTTCTTT. Its protein is CASSIGQGITEAFF. This sequence joins TRBV19 and TRBJ1-1, with D tentatively TRBD1 (6 bases). This CDR3 has 14 residues. Trimming took 1 base from V and 4 from J, leaving 10 bases between them. Germline V gives CDR1 LNHDA, CDR2 SQIVND (reference sequence).

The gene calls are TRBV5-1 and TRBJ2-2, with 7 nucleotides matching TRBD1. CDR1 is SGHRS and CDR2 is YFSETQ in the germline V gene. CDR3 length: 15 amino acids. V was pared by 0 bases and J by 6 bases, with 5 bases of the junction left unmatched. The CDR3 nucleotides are TGCGCCAGCAGCTTGGACAGGGGTAATGCCGGGGAGCTGTTTTTT. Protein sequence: CASSLDRGNAGELFF. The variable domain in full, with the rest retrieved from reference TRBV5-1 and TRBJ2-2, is KAGVTQTPRYLIKTRGQQVTLSCSPISGHRSVSWYQQTPGQGLQFLFEYFSETQRNKGNFPGRFSGRQFSNSRSEMNVSTLELGDSALYLCASSLDRGNAGELFFGEGSRLTVL.

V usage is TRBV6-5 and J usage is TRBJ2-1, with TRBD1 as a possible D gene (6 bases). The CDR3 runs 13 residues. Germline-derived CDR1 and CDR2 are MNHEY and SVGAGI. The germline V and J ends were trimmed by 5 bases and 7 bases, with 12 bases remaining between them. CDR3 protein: CASSPSTGNEQFF. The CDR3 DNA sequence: TGTGCCAGCAGTCCCTCTACAGGGAATGAGCAGTTCTTC.

This chain's CDR3 is CASTVGQAHNYGYTF. The CDR3 nucleotides read TGTGCCAGTACCGTCGGACAGGCGCATAACTATGGCTACACCTTC. The rearrangement joins TRBV19 to TRBJ1-2, with 7 nucleotides matching TRBD1. The CDR3 is 15 residues long. The V gene's germline CDR1 is LNHDA and CDR2 SQIVND (reference sequence). Losses at the gene ends were 7 bases for V and 1 base for J; bases not matched to a gene: 9.

The CDR3 spells CASSPARAGELFF. CDR3 DNA: TGTGCCAGCAGCCCCGCCAGGGCCGGGGAGCTGTTTTTT. V gene TRBV11-2 combines with J gene TRBJ2-2; tentatively, D is TRBD1 (5 bases). CDR1 and CDR2 (germline): SGHAT, FQNNGV. The CDR3 consists of 13 residues. Trimming took off 5 bases at V and 6 bases at J, with 10 bases between the two ends.

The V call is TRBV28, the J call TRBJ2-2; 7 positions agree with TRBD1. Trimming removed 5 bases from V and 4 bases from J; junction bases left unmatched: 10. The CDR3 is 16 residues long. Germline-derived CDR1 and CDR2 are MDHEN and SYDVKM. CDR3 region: CASSPTRTGITGELFF. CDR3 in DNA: TGTGCCAGCAGTCCTACCCGGACAGGTATCACCGGGGAGCTGTTTTTT.

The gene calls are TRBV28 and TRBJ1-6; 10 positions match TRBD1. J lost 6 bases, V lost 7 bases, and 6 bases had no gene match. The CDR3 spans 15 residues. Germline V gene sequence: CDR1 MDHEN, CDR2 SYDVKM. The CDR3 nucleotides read TGTGCCAGCATCCCGGACAGGGGGGTTAATTCACCCCTCCACTTT. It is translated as CASIPDRGVNSPLHF. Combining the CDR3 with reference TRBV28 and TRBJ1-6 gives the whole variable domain DVKVTQSSRYLVKRTGEKVFLECVQDMDHENMFWYRQDPGLGLRLIYFSYDVKMKEKGDIPEGYSVSREKKERFSLILESASTNQTSMYLCASIPDRGVNSPLHFGNGTRLTVT.

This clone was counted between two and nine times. The CDR3 DNA reads TGTGCCAGCAGTTCCATTCAGGGGCATAGCAATCAGCCCCAGCATTTT. The encoded protein is CASSSIQGHSNQPQHF. This chain links TRBV6-2 or TRBV6-3 with TRBJ1-5, with D maybe TRBD1 (6 bases). This CDR3 contains 16 residues. Germline CDR1 is MNHEY and CDR2 is SVGEGT. Trimming left V 4 bases short and J 0 bases short, with 13 bases between.

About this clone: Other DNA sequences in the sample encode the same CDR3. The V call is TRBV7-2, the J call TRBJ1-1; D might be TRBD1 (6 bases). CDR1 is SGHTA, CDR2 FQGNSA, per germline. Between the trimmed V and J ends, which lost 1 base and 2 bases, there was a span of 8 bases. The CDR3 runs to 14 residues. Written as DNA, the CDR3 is TGTGCCAGCAGCTTAGAAGGGGGAAACACTGAAGCTTTCTTT. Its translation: CASSLEGGNTEAFF.

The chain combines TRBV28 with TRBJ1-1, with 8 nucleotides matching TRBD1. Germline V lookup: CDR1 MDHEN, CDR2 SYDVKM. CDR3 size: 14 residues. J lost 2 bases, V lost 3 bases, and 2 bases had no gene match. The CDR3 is CASSLTGDNTEAFF. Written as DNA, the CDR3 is TGTGCCAGCAGTTTGACAGGGGACAACACTGAAGCTTTCTTT.

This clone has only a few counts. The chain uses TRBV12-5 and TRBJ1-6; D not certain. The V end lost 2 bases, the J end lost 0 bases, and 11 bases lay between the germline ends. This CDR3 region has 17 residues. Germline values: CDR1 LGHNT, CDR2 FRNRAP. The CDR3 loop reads CASGLRVNLSYNSPLHF. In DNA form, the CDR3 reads TGTGCTAGTGGTTTGCGGGTAAACCTCTCCTATAATTCACCCCTCCACTTT.

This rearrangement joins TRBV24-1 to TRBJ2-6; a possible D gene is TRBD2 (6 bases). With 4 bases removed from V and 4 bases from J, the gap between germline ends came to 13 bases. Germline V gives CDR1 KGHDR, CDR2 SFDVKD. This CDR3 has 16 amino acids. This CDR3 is CATSDPGGWGANVLTF. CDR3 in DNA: TGTGCCACCAGTGACCCTGGAGGGTGGGGGGCCAACGTCCTGACTTTC.

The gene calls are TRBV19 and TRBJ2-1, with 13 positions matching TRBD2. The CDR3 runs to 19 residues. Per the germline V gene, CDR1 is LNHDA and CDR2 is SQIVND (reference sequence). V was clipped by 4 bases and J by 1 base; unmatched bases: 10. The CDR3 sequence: CASSKLRTSGSRSYNEQFF. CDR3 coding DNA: TGTGCCAGTAGTAAGCTGCGGACTAGCGGGAGCAGATCCTACAATGAGCAGTTCTTC.

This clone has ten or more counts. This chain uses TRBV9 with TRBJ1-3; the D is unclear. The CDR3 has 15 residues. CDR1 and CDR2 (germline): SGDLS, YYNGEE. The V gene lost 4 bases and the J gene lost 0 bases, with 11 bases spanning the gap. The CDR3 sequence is CASSTSGDSGNTIYF. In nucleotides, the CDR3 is TGTGCCAGCAGCACTTCCGGGGACTCTGGAAACACCATATATTTT.

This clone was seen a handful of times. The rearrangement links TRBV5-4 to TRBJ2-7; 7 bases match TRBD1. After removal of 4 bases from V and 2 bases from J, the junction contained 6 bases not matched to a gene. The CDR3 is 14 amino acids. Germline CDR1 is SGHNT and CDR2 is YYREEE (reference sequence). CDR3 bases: TGTGCCAGCAGCCCGGGACAGAGTACCTACGAGCAGTACTTC. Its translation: CASSPGQSTYEQYF.

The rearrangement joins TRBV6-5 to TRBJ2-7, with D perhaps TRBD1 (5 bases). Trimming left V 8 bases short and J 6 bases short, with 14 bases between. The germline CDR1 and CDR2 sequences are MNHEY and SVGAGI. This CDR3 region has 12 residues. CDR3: CASDPGSGEQYF. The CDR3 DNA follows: TGTGCCAGCGACCCAGGGTCGGGCGAGCAGTACTTC.

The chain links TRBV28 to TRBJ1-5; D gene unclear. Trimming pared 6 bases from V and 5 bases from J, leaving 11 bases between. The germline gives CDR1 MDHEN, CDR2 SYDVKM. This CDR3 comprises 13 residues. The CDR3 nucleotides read TGTGCCAGCAGCAGTTTTAAAGATCAGCCCCAGCATTTT. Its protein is CASSSFKDQPQHF. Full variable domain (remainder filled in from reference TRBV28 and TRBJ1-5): DVKVTQSSRYLVKRTGEKVFLECVQDMDHENMFWYRQDPGLGLRLIYFSYDVKMKEKGDIPEGYSVSREKKERFSLILESASTNQTSMYLCASSSFKDQPQHFGDGTRLSIL.

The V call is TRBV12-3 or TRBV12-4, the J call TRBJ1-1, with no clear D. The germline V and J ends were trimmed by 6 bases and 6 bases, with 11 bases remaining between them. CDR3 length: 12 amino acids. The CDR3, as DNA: TGTGCCAGCAGGTCAGGCGTTGCTGAAGCTTTCTTT. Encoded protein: CASRSGVAEAFF.

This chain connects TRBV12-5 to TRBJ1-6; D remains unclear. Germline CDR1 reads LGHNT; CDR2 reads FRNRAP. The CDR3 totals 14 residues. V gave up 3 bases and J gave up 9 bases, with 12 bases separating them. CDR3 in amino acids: CASGLGGLSSPLHF. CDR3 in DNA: TGTGCTAGTGGTTTAGGAGGGTTGAGTTCACCCCTCCACTTT.

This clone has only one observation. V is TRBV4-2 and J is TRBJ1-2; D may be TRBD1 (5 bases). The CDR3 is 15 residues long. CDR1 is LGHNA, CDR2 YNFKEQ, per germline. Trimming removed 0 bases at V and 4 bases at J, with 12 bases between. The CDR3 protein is CASSQDRQGFYGYTF. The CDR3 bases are TGTGCCAGCAGCCAAGATCGTCAGGGATTCTATGGCTACACCTTC.

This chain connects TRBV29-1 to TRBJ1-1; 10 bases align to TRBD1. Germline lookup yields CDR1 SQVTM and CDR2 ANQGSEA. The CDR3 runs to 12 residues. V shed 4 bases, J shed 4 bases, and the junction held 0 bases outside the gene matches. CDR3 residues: CSVGQGATEAFF. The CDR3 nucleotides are TGCAGCGTTGGACAGGGGGCCACTGAAGCTTTCTTT.